This T cell receptor beta chain was captured by sequencing in a study of T cells in Graves' hyperthyroidism and ophthalmopathy. Overall study context: Peripheral blood was collected at initial diagnosis, before any treatment. Study-level findings and limits: Ophthalmopathy and stable hyperthyroidism were separated by a 13 V-J model. In the blood, most expanded thyroid clonotypes above 0.001 appeared as well.

RNA transcripts were the template for amplifying TCR beta CDR3 regions. HTBI primers were the set used in a first-round RT-PCR of the TCR CDR3. A single record per CDR3 protein comes from TCRdb applying MiXCR to the multiplex PCR reads. This table holds more than 300,000 distinct CDR3 sequences, 11% to 15% found once. This clonotype showed up just a few times. As yet, its antigen is unknown. After removal of 7 bases from V and 6 bases from J, the junction contained 3 bases not matched to a gene. Germline V lookup: CDR1 SQVTM, CDR2 ANQGSEA. The CDR3 extends over 11 amino acids. PBMCs stemmed from less than 13 ml fresh peripheral blood.

This sequence was found in a woman between 25 and 40 years old with Graves' hyperthyroidism. The chain is built from TRBV29-1 and TRBJ2-1; 7 bases map to TRBD2. The source material was blood. CDR3 bases: TGCAGCGGGGACTATTCCAATGAGCAGTTCTTC. Translated, it gives CSGDYSNEQFF.